This entry features one T cell receptor beta chain sequence. No antigen is known for it. The sample belongs to a study of human T cells and chemical hapten exposure. Study conclusions and caveats: A positive correlation with patch test score was shown by PT1 expanded TCR counts. As the donors had alopecia, their immune response may differ from healthy people's.

The time point was: patch test 3, about 24 weeks after DPC sensitization. Specified treatment: therapeutic diphenylcyclopropenone sensitization with weekly scalp DPC. The V and J ends lost 3 bases and 7 bases, in that order; junction bases with no gene match: 17. The CDR3 spans 16 residues. Germline V gives CDR1 SQVTM, CDR2 ANQGSEA. TCRdb analysed the RACE reads with MiXCR anew, one entry per CDR3 protein. The sample has about 160,000 distinct CDR3 sequences; around a quarter are singletons. The origin of this receptor is a woman aged 18-35 years with alopecia areata. Some clones in this sample may be carry-over from other donors' samples. The gene calls are TRBV29-1 and TRBJ1-2, with 7 bases identical to TRBD1. Specimen: whole blood, collected in connection with sensitization to the hapten diphenylcyclopropenone (DPC). The CDR3 nucleotides are TGCAGCGTTGAGGCCCTGGGACAGCACACCGGGGGTGGCTACACCTTC. It translates to CSVEALGQHTGGGYTF.